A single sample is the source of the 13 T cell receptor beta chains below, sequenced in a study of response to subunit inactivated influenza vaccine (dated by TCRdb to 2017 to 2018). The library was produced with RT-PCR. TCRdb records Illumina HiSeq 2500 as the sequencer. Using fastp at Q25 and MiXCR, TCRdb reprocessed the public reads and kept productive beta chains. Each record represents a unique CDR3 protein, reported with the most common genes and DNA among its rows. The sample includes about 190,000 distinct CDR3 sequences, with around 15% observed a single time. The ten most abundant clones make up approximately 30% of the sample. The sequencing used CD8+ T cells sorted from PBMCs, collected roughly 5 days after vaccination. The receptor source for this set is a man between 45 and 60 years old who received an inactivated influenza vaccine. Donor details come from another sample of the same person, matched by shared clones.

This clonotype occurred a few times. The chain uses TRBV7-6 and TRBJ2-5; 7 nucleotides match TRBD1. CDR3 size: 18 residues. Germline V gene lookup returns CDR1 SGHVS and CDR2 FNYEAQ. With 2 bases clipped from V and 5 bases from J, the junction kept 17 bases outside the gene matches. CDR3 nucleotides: TGTGCCAGCAGCTTATTGGGATCGACAGGGCTCATAACGGAGACCCAGTACTTC. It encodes CASSLLGSTGLITETQYF.

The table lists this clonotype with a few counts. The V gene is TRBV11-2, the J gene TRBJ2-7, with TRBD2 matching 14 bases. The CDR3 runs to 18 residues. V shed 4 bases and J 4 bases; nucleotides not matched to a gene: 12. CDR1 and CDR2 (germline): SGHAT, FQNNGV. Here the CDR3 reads CASSYPAPGTSGSYEQYF. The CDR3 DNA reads TGTGCCAGCAGCTACCCCGCCCCGGGGACTAGCGGGAGTTACGAGCAGTACTTC.

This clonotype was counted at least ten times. The CDR3 region is CASRYGPFYEQYF. The CDR3 DNA follows: TGTGCCAGCAGATACGGACCCTTCTACGAGCAGTACTTC. The rearrangement links TRBV28 to TRBJ2-7, with D unclear. The germline gives CDR1 MDHEN, CDR2 SYDVKM. This CDR3 spans 13 amino acids. The ends were cut back, 6 bases at V and 3 bases at J, with 12 bases in the middle.

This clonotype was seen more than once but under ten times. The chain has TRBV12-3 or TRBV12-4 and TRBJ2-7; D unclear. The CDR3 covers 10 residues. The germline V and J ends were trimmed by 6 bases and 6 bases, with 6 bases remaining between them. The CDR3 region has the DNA TGTGCCAGCAGGGGTTCCGAGCAGTACTTC. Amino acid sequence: CASRGSEQYF.

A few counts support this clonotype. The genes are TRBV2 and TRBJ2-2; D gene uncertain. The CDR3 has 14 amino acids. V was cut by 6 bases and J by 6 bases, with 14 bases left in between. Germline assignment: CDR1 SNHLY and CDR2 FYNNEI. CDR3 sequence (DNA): TGTGCCAGCAGCCTCGTTGGTGGGCCCGGGGAGCTGTTTTTT. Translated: CASSLVGGPGELFF.

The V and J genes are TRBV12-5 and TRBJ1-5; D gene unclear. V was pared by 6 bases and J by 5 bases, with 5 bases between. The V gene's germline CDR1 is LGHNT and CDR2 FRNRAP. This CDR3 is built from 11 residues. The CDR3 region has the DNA TGTGCTAGTGGCAACTATCAGCCCCAGCATTTT. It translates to CASGNYQPQHF. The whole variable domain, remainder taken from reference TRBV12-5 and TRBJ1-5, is DARVTQTPRHKVTEMGQEVTMRCQPILGHNTVFWYRQTMMQGLELLAYFRNRAPLDDSGMPKDRFSAEMPDATLATLKIQPSEPRDSAVYFCASGNYQPQHFGDGTRLSIL.

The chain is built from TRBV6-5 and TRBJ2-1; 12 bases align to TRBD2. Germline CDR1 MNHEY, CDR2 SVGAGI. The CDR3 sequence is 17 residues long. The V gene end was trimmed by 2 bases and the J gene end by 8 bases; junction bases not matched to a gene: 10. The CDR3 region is CASSYGTTSGSLDEQFF. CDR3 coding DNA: TGTGCCAGCAGTTACGGGACGACTAGCGGGAGTTTAGATGAGCAGTTCTTC.

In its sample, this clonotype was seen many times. Written as DNA, the CDR3 is TGCAGCGTTGGTACGGTTAGACCTGGCTACACCTTC. The encoded protein is CSVGTVRPGYTF. The rearrangement links TRBV29-1 to TRBJ1-2; D not certain. This CDR3 is 12 amino acids long. V was cut by 4 bases and J by 7 bases, with 13 bases left in between. CDR1 is SQVTM, CDR2 ANQGSEA, per germline.

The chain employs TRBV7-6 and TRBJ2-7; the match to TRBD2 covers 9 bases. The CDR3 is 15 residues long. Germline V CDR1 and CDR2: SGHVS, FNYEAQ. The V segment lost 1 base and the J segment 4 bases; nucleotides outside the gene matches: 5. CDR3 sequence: CASSLEGGRGYEQYF. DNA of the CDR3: TGTGCCAGCAGCTTAGAAGGCGGGAGGGGATACGAGCAGTACTTC. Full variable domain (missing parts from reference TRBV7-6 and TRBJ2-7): GAGVSQSPRYKVTKRGQDVALRCDPISGHVSLYWYRQALGQGPEFLTYFNYEAQQDKSGLPNDRFSAERPEGSISTLTIQRTEQRDSAMYRCASSLEGGRGYEQYFGPGTRLTVT.

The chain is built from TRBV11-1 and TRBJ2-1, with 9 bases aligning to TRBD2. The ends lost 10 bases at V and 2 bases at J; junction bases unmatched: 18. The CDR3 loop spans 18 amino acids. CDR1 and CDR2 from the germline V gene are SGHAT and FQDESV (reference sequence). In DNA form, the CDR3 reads TGTGCCACCCTCATAGCCCGAAATTTAGCGGGGGCCTACAATGAGCAGTTCTTC. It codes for CATLIARNLAGAYNEQFF.

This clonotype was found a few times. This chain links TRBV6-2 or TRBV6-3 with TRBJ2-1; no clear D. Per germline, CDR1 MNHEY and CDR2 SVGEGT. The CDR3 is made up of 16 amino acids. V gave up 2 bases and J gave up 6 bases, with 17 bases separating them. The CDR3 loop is CASSYQTWWTTNEQFF. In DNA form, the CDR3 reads TGTGCCAGCAGTTACCAAACCTGGTGGACGACCAATGAGCAGTTCTTC.

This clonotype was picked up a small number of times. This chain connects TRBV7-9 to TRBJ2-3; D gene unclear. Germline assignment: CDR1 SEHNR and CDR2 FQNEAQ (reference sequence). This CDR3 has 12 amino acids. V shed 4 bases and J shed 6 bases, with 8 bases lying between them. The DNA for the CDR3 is TGTGCCAGCAGCTCGTACGGGGATACGCAGTATTTT. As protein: CASSSYGDTQYF.

As DNA, the CDR3 is TGTGCCAGCAGCCAAGATGTTCGGACCCAAGTCCCAGATACGCAGTATTTT. Translating gives CASSQDVRTQVPDTQYF. The rearrangement uses TRBV4-2 and TRBJ2-3, with D uncertain. Deletions cut 0 bases from V and 4 bases from J, with 17 bases between. The CDR3 contains 17 residues. Germline V lookup: CDR1 LGHNA, CDR2 YNFKEQ.